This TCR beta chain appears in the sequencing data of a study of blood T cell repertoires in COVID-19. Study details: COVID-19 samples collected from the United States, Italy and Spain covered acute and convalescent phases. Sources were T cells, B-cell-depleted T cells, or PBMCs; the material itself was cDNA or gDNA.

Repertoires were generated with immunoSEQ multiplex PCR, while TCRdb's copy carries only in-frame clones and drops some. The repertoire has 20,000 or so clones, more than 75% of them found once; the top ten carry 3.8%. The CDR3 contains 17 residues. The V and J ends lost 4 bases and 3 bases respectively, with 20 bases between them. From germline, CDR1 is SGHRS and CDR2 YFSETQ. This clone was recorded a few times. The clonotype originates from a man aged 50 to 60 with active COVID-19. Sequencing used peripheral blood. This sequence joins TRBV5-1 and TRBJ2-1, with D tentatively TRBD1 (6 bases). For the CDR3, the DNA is TGCGCCAGCAGCCAGACGCCGGACAGTGGGAACTACAATGAGCAGTTCTTC. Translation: CASSQTPDSGNYNEQFF.